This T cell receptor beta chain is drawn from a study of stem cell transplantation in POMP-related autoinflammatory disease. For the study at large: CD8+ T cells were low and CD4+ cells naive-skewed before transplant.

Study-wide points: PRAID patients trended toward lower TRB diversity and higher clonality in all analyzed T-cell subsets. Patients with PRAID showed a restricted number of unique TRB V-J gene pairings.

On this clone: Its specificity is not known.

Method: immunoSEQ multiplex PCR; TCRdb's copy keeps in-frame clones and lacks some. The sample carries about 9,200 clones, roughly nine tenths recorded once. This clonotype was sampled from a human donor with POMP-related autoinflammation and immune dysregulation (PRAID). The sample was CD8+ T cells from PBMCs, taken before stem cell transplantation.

CDR3 nucleotides: TGTGCCAGCAGTCTGCCGACGGTTACAGATACGCAGTATTTT. Amino acid sequence: CASSLPTVTDTQYF. V is TRBV28 and J is TRBJ2-3; the D is unclear. Germline V lookup: CDR1 MDHEN, CDR2 SYDVKM. The CDR3 loop spans 14 amino acids. Trimming left V 5 bases short and J 3 bases short, with 12 bases between. Together with reference TRBV28 and TRBJ2-3, the CDR3 gives the full variable domain: DVKVTQSSRYLVKRTGEKVFLECVQDMDHENMFWYRQDPGLGLRLIYFSYDVKMKEKGDIPEGYSVSREKKERFSLILESASTNQTSMYLCASSLPTVTDTQYFGPGTRLTVL.